These 26 T cell receptor beta chains were all obtained from the same sample, sequenced in a study of blood T cell repertoires in COVID-19. Some clones are missing from TCRdb's copy, which holds only in-frame ones; the method was immunoSEQ multiplex PCR. This sample has 140,000 or so clones, with around 84% found just once. Sequencing was done on a sample of peripheral blood. Every receptor here comes from a human donor in a cohort sampled during active COVID-19.

V is TRBV9 and J is TRBJ2-5, with D possibly TRBD1 on 5 matching bases. V was cut by 2 bases and J by 1 base, with 9 bases left in between. This CDR3 has 14 residues. CDR1 is SGDLS and CDR2 is YYNGEE in the germline V gene. This CDR3 is CASSVGRAQETQYF. The CDR3 DNA reads as TGTGCCAGCAGCGTGGGCAGGGCCCAAGAGACCCAGTACTTC.

The sample holds one count of this clone. The chain carries TRBV2 and TRBJ2-7, with a possible D match to TRBD1 (6 bases). Per germline, CDR1 SNHLY and CDR2 FYNNEI. The CDR3 is 12 amino acids. V was trimmed by 5 bases and J by 4 bases, leaving 9 bases between them. The CDR3 region has the DNA TGTGCCAGCAGTATCACAGGGTACGAGCAGTACTTC. Translation: CASSITGYEQYF.

The V and J genes are TRBV7-8 and TRBJ2-7; D gene uncertain. Germline CDR1 SGHVS, CDR2 FQNEAQ. Deletions cut 3 bases from V and 0 bases from J, with 9 bases between. The CDR3 sequence is 14 residues long. The CDR3 sequence is CASSFGFSSYEQYF. CDR3 DNA sequence: TGTGCCAGCAGCTTCGGTTTTAGCTCCTACGAGCAGTACTTC.

This rearrangement joins TRBV10-2 to TRBJ2-1, with TRBD2 as a possible D gene (5 bases). V was shortened by 3 bases and J by 15 bases, with 15 bases between the two germline ends. Germline V gene data show CDR1 as WSHSY and CDR2 as SAAADI. This CDR3 has 12 residues. DNA for the CDR3: TGCGCCAGCAGTGATGGAGGAAAACGAAGGTTCTTC. Its translation: CASSDGGKRRFF.

In this sample, this clone turned up once. V is TRBV6-2 or TRBV6-3 and J is TRBJ1-5, with a tentative D call TRBD1 (6 bases). This CDR3 has 16 amino acids. Germline lookup yields CDR1 MNHEY and CDR2 SVGEGT. V was cut by 4 bases and J by 0 bases, with 13 bases left in between. CDR3 sequence (DNA): TGTGCCAGCAGTTCCCACAGGGACTATAGCAATCAGCCCCAGCATTTT. Amino acid sequence: CASSSHRDYSNQPQHF.

This chain links TRBV28 with TRBJ1-1; D is uncertain. Germline V lookup: CDR1 MDHEN, CDR2 SYDVKM. Trimming took 5 bases from V and 0 from J, leaving 10 bases between them. The CDR3 contains 14 residues. Written as DNA, the CDR3 is TGTGCCAGCAGTGACCCCGGGATGAACACTGAAGCTTTCTTT. Translating it yields CASSDPGMNTEAFF.

This chain joins TRBV2 and TRBJ2-5; TRBD1 is a possible D gene (6 bases). Trimming shortened V by 6 bases and J by 3 bases, and 11 bases separated the two germline ends. Germline V gene sequence: CDR1 SNHLY, CDR2 FYNNEI. There are 13 residues in the CDR3. The DNA for the CDR3 is TGTGCCAGCAGCACCGGGACAAAAGAGACCCAGTACTTC. Encoded protein: CASSTGTKETQYF.

The chain carries TRBV12-5 and TRBJ2-5; 7 bases are shared with TRBD2. J gave up 1 base and V 1 base, and 6 bases lay outside the gene matches. The CDR3 length is 16 residues. Germline assignment: CDR1 LGHNT and CDR2 FRNRAP. CDR3 sequence reads: CASGLGLAESQETQYF. DNA of the CDR3: TGTGCTAGTGGTTTGGGTCTAGCGGAGTCCCAAGAGACCCAGTACTTC.

The chain employs TRBV9 and TRBJ2-7; 9 positions agree with TRBD2. The germline V gene has CDR1 SGDLS and CDR2 YYNGEE. CDR3 length equals 14 residues. The V segment lost 3 bases and the J segment 3 bases; nucleotides outside the gene matches: 4. As DNA, the CDR3 is TGTGCCAGCAGCGAGAATAGCGGGGGCTACGAGCAGTACTTC. Amino acid sequence: CASSENSGGYEQYF. Based on the CDR3 plus reference TRBV9 and TRBJ2-7, the full variable domain is DSGVTQTPKHLITATGQRVTLRCSPRSGDLSVYWYQQSLDQGLQFLIQYYNGEERAKGNILERFSAQQFPDLHSELNLSSLELGDSALYFCASSENSGGYEQYFGPGTRLTVT.

J is TRBJ1-6 and V is TRBV6-2 or TRBV6-3, with D possibly matching TRBD1 (6 bases). The germline V gene encodes CDR1 MNHEY and CDR2 SVGEGT. This CDR3 comprises 17 residues. Trimming cost V 6 bases and J 5 bases, with 20 bases left between them. This chain's CDR3 is CASSPGPPGHNNSPLHF. The DNA of the CDR3 is TGTGCCAGCAGCCCTGGACCCCCGGGACATAATAATTCACCCCTCCACTTT.

This clone was counted between two and nine times. The chain combines TRBV7-9 with TRBJ2-1; D unclear. The CDR3 totals 17 residues. V lost 5 bases, J lost 0 bases, and 17 bases lay in between. Germline V gene data show CDR1 as SEHNR and CDR2 as FQNEAQ (reference sequence). The DNA of the CDR3 is TGTGCCAGCAGCCTGGTGTTGGCGGCAAGCTCCTACAATGAGCAGTTCTTC. It yields the protein CASSLVLAASSYNEQFF.

The chain joins TRBV2 to TRBJ2-1; 12 bases map to TRBD2. The CDR3 sequence is 13 residues long. The germline CDR1 and CDR2 sequences are SNHLY and FYNNEI. Germline trimming cut 7 bases from V and 9 bases from J; bases unmatched to any gene: 4. The CDR3 loop reads CASKSSGRVEQFF. In DNA, the CDR3 is TGTGCCAGCAAGTCTAGCGGGAGGGTTGAGCAGTTCTTC.

The chain uses TRBV10-1 and TRBJ2-3, with 8 bases aligning to TRBD1. Germline V lookup: CDR1 WNHNN, CDR2 SYGVQD (reference sequence). With V trimmed by 8 bases and J by 7 bases, 8 bases remained unmatched. The CDR3 is made up of 13 amino acids. The CDR3 DNA follows: TGCGCCAGCGCTGGACAGGGTGGAAATACGCAGTATTTT. Translating it yields CASAGQGGNTQYF.

V is TRBV12-3 or TRBV12-4 and J is TRBJ2-1; the D is unclear. This CDR3 comprises 12 residues. Trimming pared 4 bases from V and 8 bases from J, leaving 9 bases between. This CDR3 reads CASSWRQYEQFF. Written as DNA, the CDR3 is TGTGCCAGCAGTTGGCGGCAGTATGAGCAGTTCTTC.

V usage is TRBV5-1 and J usage is TRBJ1-2; 10 bases match TRBD1. The CDR3 spans 15 residues. The trim removed 4 bases at V and 7 bases at J, leaving 10 bases unmatched. Germline V gives CDR1 SGHRS, CDR2 YFSETQ. The CDR3 DNA sequence: TGCGCCAGCAGCCCGGACGACAGGGGGCGAGGTGGCTACACCTTC. Protein sequence: CASSPDDRGRGGYTF. The complete variable domain, with remaining parts taken from reference TRBV5-1 and TRBJ1-2, reads KAGVTQTPRYLIKTRGQQVTLSCSPISGHRSVSWYQQTPGQGLQFLFEYFSETQRNKGNFPGRFSGRQFSNSRSEMNVSTLELGDSALYLCASSPDDRGRGGYTFGSGTRLTVV.

The chain combines TRBV4-1 with TRBJ2-6; no firm D call. V was clipped by 4 bases and J by 2 bases, with 9 bases between them. Germline lookup yields CDR1 MGHRA and CDR2 YSYEKL. The CDR3 has 15 amino acids. The CDR3 reads CASSPSTPGANVLTF. The CDR3 bases are TGCGCCAGCAGCCCATCTACCCCTGGGGCCAACGTCCTGACTTTC.

The rearrangement uses TRBV5-6 and TRBJ2-5, with D unclear. Germline assignment: CDR1 SGHDT and CDR2 YYEEEE. The CDR3 is made up of 12 amino acids. V lost 4 bases and J lost 2, with 6 bases in between. The CDR3 nucleotides are TGTGCCAGCAGCGAGAGGCAAGAGACCCAGTACTTC. Its protein product is CASSERQETQYF.

The rearrangement joins TRBV13 to TRBJ2-7; D is ambiguous. V lost 4 bases to trimming and J lost 2 bases, with 21 bases between them. CDR1 PRHDT and CDR2 FYEKMQ come from the germline V gene (reference sequence). This CDR3 contains 17 residues. CDR3 DNA sequence: TGTGCCAGCAGCTCAACTTCATGGCCGACACTCACCTACGAGCAGTACTTC. This translates into CASSSTSWPTLTYEQYF.

This rearrangement joins TRBV5-6 to TRBJ2-7; no reliable D call. With 4 bases removed from V and 7 bases from J, the gap between germline ends came to 15 bases. In germline, CDR1 is SGHDT, CDR2 YYEEEE. The CDR3 covers 13 residues. The CDR3 reads CASSPNRGGEQYF. The CDR3 DNA reads as TGTGCCAGCAGCCCCAACCGAGGTGGGGAGCAGTACTTC.

The chain links TRBV5-4 to TRBJ2-2; no clear D gene. V gave up 0 bases and J gave up 4 bases, with 7 bases separating them. The CDR3 totals 14 residues. Germline CDR1 and CDR2: SGHNT and YYREEE (reference sequence). The CDR3 DNA reads TGTGCCAGCAGCTTGGGCAGATTCACCGGGGAGCTGTTTTTT. Amino acids: CASSLGRFTGELFF. The whole variable domain, remainder taken from reference TRBV5-4 and TRBJ2-2, is ETGVTQSPTHLIKTRGQQVTLRCSSQSGHNTVSWYQQALGQGPQFIFQYYREEENGRGNFPPRFSGLQFPNYSSELNVNALELDDSALYLCASSLGRFTGELFFGEGSRLTVL.

The chain combines TRBV5-6 with TRBJ1-2; D is perhaps TRBD1 (6 bases). Germline V lookup: CDR1 SGHDT, CDR2 YYEEEE. This CDR3 has 13 residues. Trimming removed 4 bases at V and 9 bases at J, with 16 bases between. The CDR3 coding sequence is TGTGCCAGCAGCCCCCGAGGGGGGGCGAGCTACACCTTC. It encodes CASSPRGGASYTF.

The genes are TRBV18 and TRBJ2-2, with 7 bases fitting TRBD1. The V and J ends lost 2 bases and 4 bases, in that order; junction bases with no gene match: 4. Germline CDR1 is KGHSH and CDR2 is LQKENI. The CDR3 has 15 amino acids. The CDR3 sequence: CASSPRGLGTGELFF. The CDR3 nucleotides read TGTGCCAGCTCACCAAGGGGGCTCGGCACCGGGGAGCTGTTTTTT.

This rearrangement joins TRBV5-1 to TRBJ2-7, with 10 bases that match TRBD1. Germline V lookup: CDR1 SGHRS, CDR2 YFSETQ. The CDR3 extends over 14 amino acids. Germline trimming cut 4 bases from V and 6 bases from J; bases unmatched to any gene: 7. The CDR3 spells CASSAGQGVGEQYF. The CDR3 DNA follows: TGCGCCAGCAGCGCAGGACAGGGGGTGGGCGAGCAGTACTTC.

This clone was observed a handful of times. The chain couples TRBV27 to TRBJ1-5, with a weak D call TRBD1 (6 bases). V lost 0 bases, J lost 5 bases, and 8 bases lay in between. Germline loops: CDR1 MNHEY, CDR2 SMNVEV (reference sequence). The CDR3 runs to 14 residues. The CDR3 is CASSLSDSYQPQHF. The CDR3 DNA reads TGTGCCAGCAGTTTATCGGACAGTTATCAGCCCCAGCATTTT.

The count of this clone is one. CDR3 region: CATSDLRGRTYEQYF. DNA for the CDR3: TGTGCCACCAGTGATTTAAGGGGCCGAACCTACGAGCAGTACTTC. V gene TRBV24-1 combines with J gene TRBJ2-7; TRBD1 is a possible D gene (5 bases). The CDR3 extends over 15 amino acids. CDR1 is KGHDR and CDR2 is SFDVKD in the germline V gene. The V and J ends lost 1 base and 2 bases respectively, with 11 bases between them.

This sequence joins TRBV5-1 and TRBJ1-4; D not certain. Trimming took off 6 bases at V and 0 bases at J, with 15 bases between the two ends. The CDR3 length is 16 residues. Per the germline V gene, CDR1 is SGHRS and CDR2 is YFSETQ. The CDR3 sequence: CASMEGSVATNEKLFF. The CDR3 bases are TGCGCCAGCATGGAGGGTAGCGTTGCAACTAATGAAAAACTGTTTTTT.